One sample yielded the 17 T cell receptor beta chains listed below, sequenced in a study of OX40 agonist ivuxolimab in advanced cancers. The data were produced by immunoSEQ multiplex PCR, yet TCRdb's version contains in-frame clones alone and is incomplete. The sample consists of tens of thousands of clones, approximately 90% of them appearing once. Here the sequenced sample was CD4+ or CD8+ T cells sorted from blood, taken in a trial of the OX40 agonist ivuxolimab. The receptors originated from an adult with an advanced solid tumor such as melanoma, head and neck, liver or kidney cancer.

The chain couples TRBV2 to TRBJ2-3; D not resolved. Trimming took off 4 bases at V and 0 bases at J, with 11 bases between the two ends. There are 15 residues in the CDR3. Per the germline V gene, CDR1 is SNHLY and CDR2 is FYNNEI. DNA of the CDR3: TGTGCCAGCAGTGGGGAAGTAACTAGCACAGATACGCAGTATTTT. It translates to CASSGEVTSTDTQYF.

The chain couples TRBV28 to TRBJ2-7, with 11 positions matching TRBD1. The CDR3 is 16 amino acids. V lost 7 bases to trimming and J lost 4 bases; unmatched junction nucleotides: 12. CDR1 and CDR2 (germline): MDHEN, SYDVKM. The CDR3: CASNLRDRGFGYEQYF. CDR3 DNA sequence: TGTGCCAGCAACCTCCGGGACAGGGGGTTCGGATACGAGCAGTACTTC.

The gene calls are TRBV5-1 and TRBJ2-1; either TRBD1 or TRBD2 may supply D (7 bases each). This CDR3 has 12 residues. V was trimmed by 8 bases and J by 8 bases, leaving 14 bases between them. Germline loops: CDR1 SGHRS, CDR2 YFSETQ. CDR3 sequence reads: CASSPGGDEQFF. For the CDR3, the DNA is TGCGCCAGTTCCCCAGGGGGGGATGAGCAGTTCTTC.

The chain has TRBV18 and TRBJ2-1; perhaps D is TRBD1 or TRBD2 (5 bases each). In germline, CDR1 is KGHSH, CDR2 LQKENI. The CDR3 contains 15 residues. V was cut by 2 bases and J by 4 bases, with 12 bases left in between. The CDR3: CASSPFPGPYNEQFF. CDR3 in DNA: TGTGCCAGCTCACCATTCCCGGGGCCTTACAATGAGCAGTTCTTC.

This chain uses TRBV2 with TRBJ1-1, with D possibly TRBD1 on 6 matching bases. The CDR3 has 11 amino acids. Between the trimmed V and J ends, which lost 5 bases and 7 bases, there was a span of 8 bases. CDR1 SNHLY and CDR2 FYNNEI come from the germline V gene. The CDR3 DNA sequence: TGTGCCAGCAGTACGACAGGTGAAGCTTTCTTT. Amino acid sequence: CASSTTGEAFF.

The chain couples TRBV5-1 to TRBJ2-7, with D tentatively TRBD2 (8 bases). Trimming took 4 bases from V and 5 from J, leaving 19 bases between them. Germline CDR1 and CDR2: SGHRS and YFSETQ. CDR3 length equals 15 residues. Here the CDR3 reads CASSPGYSGTDEQYF. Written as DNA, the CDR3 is TGCGCCAGCAGCCCCGGATATAGCGGGACAGACGAGCAGTACTTC. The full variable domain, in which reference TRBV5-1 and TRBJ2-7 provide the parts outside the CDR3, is KAGVTQTPRYLIKTRGQQVTLSCSPISGHRSVSWYQQTPGQGLQFLFEYFSETQRNKGNFPGRFSGRQFSNSRSEMNVSTLELGDSALYLCASSPGYSGTDEQYFGPGTRLTVT.

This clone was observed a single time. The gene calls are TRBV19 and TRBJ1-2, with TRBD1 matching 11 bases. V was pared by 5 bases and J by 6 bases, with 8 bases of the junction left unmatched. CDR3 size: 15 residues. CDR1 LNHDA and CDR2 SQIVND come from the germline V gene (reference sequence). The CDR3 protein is CASSPRTGGKDGYTF. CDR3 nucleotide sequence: TGTGCCAGTAGTCCCCGGACAGGGGGCAAGGATGGCTACACCTTC.

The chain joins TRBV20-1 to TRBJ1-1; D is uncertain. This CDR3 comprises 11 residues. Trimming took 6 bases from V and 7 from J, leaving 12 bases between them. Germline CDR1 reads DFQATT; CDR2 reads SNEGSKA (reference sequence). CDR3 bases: TGCAGTGCGGTAACAGATTTTGAAGCTTTCTTT. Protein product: CSAVTDFEAFF.

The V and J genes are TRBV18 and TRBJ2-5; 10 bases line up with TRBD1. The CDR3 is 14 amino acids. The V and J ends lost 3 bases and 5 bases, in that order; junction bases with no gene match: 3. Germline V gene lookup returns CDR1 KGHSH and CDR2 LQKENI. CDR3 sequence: CASSPTGGRETQYF. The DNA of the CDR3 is TGTGCCAGCTCACCGACAGGGGGCAGGGAGACCCAGTACTTC.

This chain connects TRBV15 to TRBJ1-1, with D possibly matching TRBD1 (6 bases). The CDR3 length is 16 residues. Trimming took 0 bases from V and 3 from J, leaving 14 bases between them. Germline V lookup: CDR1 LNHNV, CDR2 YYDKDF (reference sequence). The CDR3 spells CATSREVGARDTEAFF. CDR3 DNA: TGTGCCACCAGCAGAGAAGTGGGGGCGCGGGACACTGAAGCTTTCTTT. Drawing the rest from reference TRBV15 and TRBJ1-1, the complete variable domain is DAMVIQNPRYQVTQFGKPVTLSCSQTLNHNVMYWYQQKSSQAPKLLFHYYDKDFNNEADTPDNFQSRRPNTSFCFLDIRSPGLGDTAMYLCATSREVGARDTEAFFGQGTRLTVV.

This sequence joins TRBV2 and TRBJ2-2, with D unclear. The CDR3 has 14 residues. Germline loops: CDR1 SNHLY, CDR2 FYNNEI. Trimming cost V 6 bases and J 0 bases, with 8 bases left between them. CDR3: CASRLSTNTGELFF. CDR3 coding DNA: TGTGCCAGCAGACTCTCGACGAACACCGGGGAGCTGTTTTTT.

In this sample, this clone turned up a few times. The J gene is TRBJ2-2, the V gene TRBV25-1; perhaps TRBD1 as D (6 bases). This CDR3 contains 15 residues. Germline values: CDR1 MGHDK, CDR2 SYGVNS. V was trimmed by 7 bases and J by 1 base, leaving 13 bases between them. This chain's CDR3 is CASTPVGGNTGELFF. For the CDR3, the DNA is TGTGCCAGCACCCCTGTAGGGGGGAACACCGGGGAGCTGTTTTTT.

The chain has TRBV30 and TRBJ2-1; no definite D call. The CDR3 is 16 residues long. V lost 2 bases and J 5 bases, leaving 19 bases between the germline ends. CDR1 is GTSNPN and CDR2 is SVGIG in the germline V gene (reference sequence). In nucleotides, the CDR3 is TGTGCCTGGAGTAAGACATTGCGGAGTGGAGACAATGAGCAGTTCTTC. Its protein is CAWSKTLRSGDNEQFF.

CDR3 sequence: CASSPDTASSYNEQFF. CDR3 nucleotide sequence: TGCGCCAGCAGCCCAGACACGGCGAGCTCCTACAATGAGCAGTTCTTC. The rearrangement uses TRBV5-1 and TRBJ2-1; D unresolved. Trimming shortened V by 4 bases and J by 0 bases, and 14 bases separated the two germline ends. This CDR3 comprises 16 residues. Germline V CDR1 and CDR2: SGHRS, YFSETQ.

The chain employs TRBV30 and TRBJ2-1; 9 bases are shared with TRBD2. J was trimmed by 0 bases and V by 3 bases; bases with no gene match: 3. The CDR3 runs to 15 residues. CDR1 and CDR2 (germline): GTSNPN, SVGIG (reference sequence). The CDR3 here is CAWRRREGSYNEQFF. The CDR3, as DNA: TGTGCCTGGAGGAGGCGGGAGGGCTCCTACAATGAGCAGTTCTTC.

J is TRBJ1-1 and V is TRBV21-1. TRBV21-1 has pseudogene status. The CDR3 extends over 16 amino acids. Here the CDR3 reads CASSYKGQEMNTEAFF. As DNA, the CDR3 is TGTGCCAGCAGCTACAAAGGGCAGGAAATGAACACTGAAGCTTTCTTT.

The DNA for the CDR3 is TGTGCCAGCAGCCGCAGGACTAGCGGCTACAATGAGCAGTTCTTC. Protein sequence: CASSRRTSGYNEQFF. This chain joins TRBV4-2 and TRBJ2-1, with 10 bases identical to TRBD2. J lost 3 bases, V lost 4 bases, and 3 bases had no gene match. The germline CDR1 and CDR2 sequences are LGHNA and YNFKEQ. CDR3 length: 15 residues.